This T cell receptor (beta chain) was captured in a study of shared clonotypes between healthy human individuals (dated by TCRdb to the early 2020s). Context from the whole study: Two women and three men aged 18 to 49 years were included in the cohort. Blood TCR repertoires of a handful of healthy adults were deeply sequenced to estimate repertoire size and the extent of clonotype sharing between individuals. Libraries were prepared and TCR repertoires were sequenced by different laboratories using diverse techniques, in order to increase sequencing depth and limit assay-specific biases. Leukapheresis yielded between about 0.85 and 9.5 billion PBMCs per donor. What the research found in general, with its limitations: Because the study included only a small number of donors, the genetic and exposure-history diversity represented was limited. Sampling was restricted to blood, and TCR repertoires in tissues likely differ from the TCR repertoires found in blood. Pairwise subsampling led to the expectation that sequencing depth would affect the degree of clonotype sharing among donors.

This clone has only one observation. Its antigen target is currently unknown. Nothing much larger sits one base from this clone, and base qualities are not available. Weak support is all one read offers. Donors were healthy HIV-negative adults with no recently reported acute infections or vaccinations. Only Caucasian adults living in Nashville, Tennessee, USA were represented among the donors. In the unsorted samples, 70 million to 90 million PBMCs were counted, and genomic DNA was extracted using the QIAamp DNA Blood Mini kit. Blood was collected by leukapheresis, and PBMCs were isolated by Ficoll-Histopaque density gradient centrifugation and then cryopreserved in liquid nitrogen vapor phase. Using the deep immunoSEQ assay, multiplex PCR amplified TCR CDR3 regions from genomic DNA. Genomic DNA extracted from each cell subset was distributed evenly over all wells of several immunoSEQ 96-well plates, and each plate served as one replicate. For unsorted PBMC, 300 ng genomic DNA, equal to approximately 30,000 T cell genomes, was loaded into each replicate PCR. Genomic DNA from unsorted PBMC was sequenced over ten immunoSEQ deep assay plates. The purified libraries were quantified using a Qubit 3.0 fluorometer, sized with a Bioanalyzer 2100, and then quantified again using the KAPA Library Quantification kit. Each immunoSEQ 96-well plate was sequenced on its own single-read 150-cycle Illumina NextSeq 550 flow cell. The published analysis was carried out like this. Because the immunoSEQ output held only junctional sequences and lacked quality scores, the filtering could not match the filtering applied to full-length reads. Sequences were annotated with PyIR, a Python wrapper for IgBLAST v1.9, and V/J genes and CDR3 were assigned using IMGT germline references. Reads were removed for weak V/J assignments (E-value above 1e-6), missing CDR3, stop codons, out-of-frame junctions, or ambiguous translated residues. V3J clonotypes were defined as sequences sharing an identical inferred V gene, J gene, and CDR3 amino acid sequence. Percentage overlap between repertoires was computed as shared unique clonotypes divided by the size of the smaller repertoire. Richness of each repertoire was evaluated using RTK rarefaction, the Chao1 estimator, and Recon v2.1 estimates of unobserved clonotypes. The table comes from immuneACCESS by way of TCRdb, which keeps in-frame sequences with V and J called. Part of the clones is missing from these tables; in studies checked, under half for an unresolved V gene and the rest for unknown reasons. V and J calls and clone size are copied from that table; D and trimming were computed from the DNA. The sample table contains 90,000 to 100,000 clones; only one count was recorded for around 43% of them. Roughly 16% of the sample comes from the top ten.

The CDR3 numbers 11 residues from cysteine through phenylalanine. Only the CDR3 region is kept as DNA, spanning 33 bases read in frame from base 1. Trimming accounts for 6 bases at V and 8 bases at J, while the number of junction bases matched to no gene is 6. Per the germline V gene, SQVTM is the CDR1 and ANQGSEA is the CDR2. The sequence was collected from a woman between 35 and 50 years old in good health. Some clones in this sample may be carry-over from other donors' samples. The chain joins TRBV29-1 to TRBJ1-2; 7 bases in between match TRBD1. The sample comprised PBMCs. The nucleotides read TGCAGCGTAGAAAGGGGGCAGGGCTACACCTTC. Translated, this is CSVERGQGYTF.